This TCR beta chain was captured in a study of T cells after posttransplantation cyclophosphamide. Study-level points and caveats: Donor CD8+ memory clones often dominated recipient blood repertoires at later times.

This clone has ten or more counts. Its antigen is unidentified. The CDR3 contains 12 residues. Germline assignment: CDR1 MNHNY and CDR2 SVGAGI (reference sequence). V was trimmed by 3 bases and J by 3 bases, leaving 6 bases between them. Assay: immunoSEQ multiplex PCR; the TCRdb copy retains only in-frame clones and omits some. The profile covers approximately 25,000 clones, none occurring a single time. The chain uses TRBV6-6 and TRBJ2-7; D unclear. Sequencing was performed on PBMCs. The sequence came from a woman between 50 and 59 years old in good health, CMV-negative, and a related stem cell transplant donor. The CDR3 DNA reads TGTGCCAGCAGTTATGTAAACTACGAGCAGTACTTC. Its protein is CASSYVNYEQYF.